These 6 T cell receptor beta chains came from one sample sequenced in a study of spatial heterogeneity in lung cancer. One entry per CDR3 protein results from TCRdb running MiXCR on the 5' RACE reads. This repertoire shows about 490 distinct CDR3 sequences, approximately 34% found once; its top ten account for under 30%. Time point given: sample taken at primary tumor resection. The sequencing here drew on normal lung tissue next to the tumor, taken at surgery. These receptors originate from a male donor with early-stage non-small cell lung cancer.

This clonotype ranks as large. This chain joins TRBV18 and TRBJ2-5; TRBD1 aligns across 8 bases. The CDR3 length is 17 residues. The germline V gene encodes CDR1 KGHSH and CDR2 LQKENI. V lost 6 bases to trimming and J lost 5 bases; unmatched junction nucleotides: 17. The CDR3 coding sequence is TGTGCCAGCTCCCCCCTCGGCGTCCAGGGGGCTGGGGAGACCCAGTACTTC. It is translated as CASSPLGVQGAGETQYF.

By its share, this clonotype is hyperexpanded. The CDR3 DNA reads as TGTGCCAGCAGGCCGGTGGACATGAACACCGGGGAGCTGTTTTTT. Translating it yields CASRPVDMNTGELFF. The chain is built from TRBV28 and TRBJ2-2; D perhaps matches TRBD1 (5 bases). This CDR3 comprises 15 residues. Trimming removed 6 bases at V and 1 base at J, with 12 bases between. CDR1 is MDHEN, CDR2 SYDVKM, per germline. The entire variable domain, with the rest obtained from reference TRBV28 and TRBJ2-2, is as follows: DVKVTQSSRYLVKRTGEKVFLECVQDMDHENMFWYRQDPGLGLRLIYFSYDVKMKEKGDIPEGYSVSREKKERFSLILESASTNQTSMYLCASRPVDMNTGELFFGEGSRLTVL.

By sample fraction, this clonotype is medium-sized. The chain carries TRBV10-3 and TRBJ2-7, with 7 bases matching TRBD2. This CDR3 region has 12 residues. Germline values: CDR1 ENHRY, CDR2 SYGVKD. V lost 2 bases to trimming and J lost 13 bases; unmatched junction nucleotides: 8. The CDR3 coding sequence is TGTGCCATCAGTGAGGGGAGCGGGGCCTCCTACTTC. Protein product: CAISEGSGASYF.

Within the sample, this clonotype is hyperexpanded. The rearrangement joins TRBV27 to TRBJ2-3; D uncertain. CDR1 MNHEY and CDR2 SMNVEV come from the germline V gene (reference sequence). The V gene lost 4 bases and the J gene lost 0 bases, with 11 bases spanning the gap. The CDR3 contains 15 residues. CDR3 bases: TGTGCCAGCAGTTCCCCCACGGAGAGCACAGATACGCAGTATTTT. Residues: CASSSPTESTDTQYF.

This clonotype is judged medium-sized. V usage is TRBV7-9 and J usage is TRBJ2-2; TRBD1 might be the D (5 bases). Trimming cost V 2 bases and J 5 bases, with 18 bases left between them. Looked up from germline, CDR1 is SEHNR and CDR2 is FQNEAQ (reference sequence). CDR3 length: 17 residues. The CDR3 DNA is TGTGCCAGCAGCTTAACTGGGCAGGGTGTTGAGACCGGGGAGCTGTTTTTT. This gives the protein CASSLTGQGVETGELFF.

The chain combines TRBV10-2 with TRBJ2-7; no clear D. The germline gives CDR1 WSHSY, CDR2 SAAADI. V gave up 8 bases and J gave up 6 bases, with 23 bases separating them. The CDR3 covers 15 residues. The CDR3 DNA reads as TGCGCCAGCCTCTTAGCACTACCAAATTCGATCGAGCAGTACTTC. The encoded protein is CASLLALPNSIEQYF.